This TCR beta chain is from a study of T cell repertoires in cytomegalovirus infection. One entry per CDR3 protein results from TCRdb running MiXCR on the reads. The data contain some 500,000 distinct CDR3 sequences, about 33% of them singletons. The germline CDR1 and CDR2 sequences are SGHTA and FQGNSA. V shed 5 bases and J 0 bases; nucleotides not matched to a gene: 6. The CDR3 has 16 amino acids. This clonotype was counted at least ten times. Its target is unknown. The sequence was obtained from a human donor in good health (CMV status not recorded). Some clones in this sample may be carry-over from other donors' samples. Sequencing used cultured PBMCs, obtained from culture after CMV antigen stimulation. The gene calls are TRBV7-2 and TRBJ2-3; TRBD2 aligns across 9 bases. The CDR3 loop is CASSPRLAASTDTQYF. The CDR3 DNA reads as TGTGCCAGCAGCCCGCGACTAGCGGCTAGCACAGATACGCAGTATTTT.